One and the same sample provided the 27 T cell receptor beta chains below, sequenced in a study of T cell repertoires in aging, cancer and after chemotherapy. Rearranged V-D-J TRB sequences were amplified with a mixed TRB-A/B primer pool. TCRdb ran MiXCR on the multiplex PCR reads and lists one entry per CDR3 protein. The table has 2,800 or so distinct CDR3 sequences, around two fifths seen once; the top ten hold more than 40%. Amplification of TCR beta used genomic DNA extracted from peripheral blood. The sample was blood. These receptors all come from a human donor with a blood cancer.

In its sample, this clonotype was seen a few times. This chain uses TRBV6-2 or TRBV6-3 with TRBJ1-6; D is undetermined. Germline V gene lookup returns CDR1 MNHEY and CDR2 SVGEGT. CDR3 length: 15 residues. Trimming shortened V by 2 bases and J by 5 bases, and 10 bases separated the two germline ends. Here the CDR3 DNA reads TGTGCCAGCAGTTACGCAGCCCGAAATAATTCACCCCTCCACTTT. The encoded protein is CASSYAARNNSPLHF.

As concerns this clonotype: This may come from a read error, since a much larger clone is one base off. The V gene is TRBV15, the J gene TRBJ2-1; 10 bases are a match to TRBD2. The V and J ends lost 0 bases and 11 bases, in that order; junction bases with no gene match: 13. The CDR3 sequence is 17 residues long. Germline-derived CDR1 and CDR2 are LNHNV and YYDKDF (reference sequence). This CDR3 is CATSRDFSGRAKNKQFF. The CDR3 DNA follows: TGTGCCACCAGCAGAGACTTCAGCGGGAGGGCAAAGAATAAGCAGTTCTTC. Full variable domain (outside the CDR3, taken from reference TRBV15 and TRBJ2-1): DAMVIQNPRYQVTQFGKPVTLSCSQTLNHNVMYWYQQKSSQAPKLLFHYYDKDFNNEADTPDNFQSRRPNTSFCFLDIRSPGLGDTAMYLCATSRDFSGRAKNKQFFGPGTRLTVL.

The rearrangement joins TRBV6-5 to TRBJ2-7; TRBD1 aligns across 10 bases. Per germline, CDR1 MNHEY and CDR2 SVGAGI. There are 17 residues in the CDR3. With 6 bases clipped from V and 2 bases from J, the junction kept 13 bases outside the gene matches. The CDR3 sequence is CASRTGGGFSGTYEQYF. In nucleotides, the CDR3 is TGTGCCAGCAGGACAGGGGGCGGTTTTTCGGGTACCTACGAGCAGTACTTC.

This clonotype was counted between two and nine times. The chain carries TRBV4-3 and TRBJ2-7, with 11 bases matching TRBD1. CDR3 length equals 14 residues. Losses at the gene ends were 5 bases for V and 4 bases for J; bases not matched to a gene: 4. CDR1 is LGHNA, CDR2 YSLEER, per germline. CDR3 nucleotides: TGCGCCAGCAGCACGGACAGGGGGCAATACGAGCAGTACTTC. Its translation: CASSTDRGQYEQYF.

The genes are TRBV13 and TRBJ2-3; 12 positions match TRBD2. Looked up from germline, CDR1 is PRHDT and CDR2 is FYEKMQ (reference sequence). The CDR3 has 17 amino acids. V shed 5 bases, J shed 3 bases, and the junction held 9 bases outside the gene matches. CDR3 in amino acids: CASSAYRLAGETDTQYF. The CDR3 DNA follows: TGTGCCAGCAGCGCTTACAGACTAGCGGGAGAGACAGATACGCAGTATTTT.

The chain uses TRBV19 and TRBJ1-5; 9 positions agree with TRBD1. Losses at the gene ends were 9 bases for V and 7 bases for J; bases not matched to a gene: 10. Germline CDR1 reads LNHDA; CDR2 reads SQIVND (reference sequence). The length of the CDR3 is 14 residues. CDR3 bases: TGTGCCAGCGGAACAGGGGGCCGAGAGCAGCCCCAGCATTTT. It specifies CASGTGGREQPQHF.

This clonotype was detected a few times. The chain has TRBV7-2 and TRBJ2-7; 8 nucleotides match TRBD2. CDR3 length: 16 amino acids. The germline V gene has CDR1 SGHTA and CDR2 FQGNSA. J gave up 2 bases and V 5 bases, and 11 bases lay outside the gene matches. For the CDR3, the DNA is TGTGCCAGCAGCCCCACCCGGACTAGCAGCACCTACGAGCAGTACTTC. As protein: CASSPTRTSSTYEQYF.

By proportion, this clonotype is medium-sized (0.01 to 0.1%). The chain carries TRBV27 and TRBJ2-1; either TRBD1 or TRBD2 may fit D (5 bases each). Trimming took 7 bases from V and 5 from J, leaving 18 bases between them. Per germline, CDR1 MNHEY and CDR2 SMNVEV (reference sequence). The length of the CDR3 is 15 residues. CDR3 DNA sequence: TGTGCCAGCACTCCCCGGGACGGCACAAACAATGAGCAGTTCTTC. It yields the protein CASTPRDGTNNEQFF.

The CDR3 reads CASSIDITGTFQETQYF. CDR3 bases: TGTGCCAGTAGTATAGATATCACAGGGACTTTCCAAGAGACCCAGTACTTC. V is TRBV19 and J is TRBJ2-5; perhaps D is TRBD1 or TRBD2 (6 bases each). V was cut by 0 bases and J by 1 base, with 15 bases left in between. This CDR3 spans 17 amino acids. CDR1 and CDR2 from the germline V gene are LNHDA and SQIVND (reference sequence).

V is TRBV29-1 and J is TRBJ2-3, with D possibly being TRBD1 (6 bases). Between the trimmed V and J ends, which lost 7 bases and 0 bases, there was a span of 14 bases. The CDR3 covers 14 residues. Germline V gives CDR1 SQVTM, CDR2 ANQGSEA. The CDR3 loop is CSAQGTLSTDTQYF. As DNA, the CDR3 is TGCAGCGCCCAGGGGACCCTCAGCACAGATACGCAGTATTTT.

The rearrangement links TRBV6-5 to TRBJ1-4; D is undetermined. V was clipped by 4 bases and J by 0 bases, with 12 bases between them. The CDR3 runs to 16 residues. From germline, CDR1 is MNHEY and CDR2 SVGAGI. The CDR3 protein is CASSLGGFATNEKLFF. CDR3 nucleotide sequence: TGTGCCAGCAGTTTGGGCGGCTTTGCAACTAATGAAAAACTGTTTTTT.

Concerning this clonotype: A much larger clone is a single base away; this may be a read error. The chain uses TRBV11-1 and TRBJ2-7; 7 bases fit TRBD1. V shed 4 bases, J shed 7 bases, and the junction held 16 bases outside the gene matches. CDR3 length: 16 amino acids. Germline CDR1 is SGHAT and CDR2 is FQDESV (reference sequence). The chain's CDR3 is CASSSRQGVMRDEQYF. The CDR3 nucleotides read TGTGCCAGCAGCTCCCGACAGGGCGTGATGAGGGATGAGCAGTACTTC.

Note on this clonotype: Because the CDR3's place on the DNA is in doubt, the DNA is left out and the CDR3 is given as listed by TCRdb. The chain combines TRBV7-5 with TRBJ1-2; no check of the table's D call, TRBD1, against the DNA was made. TRBV7-5 is described as a pseudogene. The CDR3 has 16 amino acids, counting both end residues. The CDR3 sequence: CISVSEANAGVLSYTF.

This chain joins TRBV7-2 and TRBJ2-7, with unresolved D. The ends were cut back, 1 base at V and 2 bases at J, with 9 bases in the middle. The germline V gene encodes CDR1 SGHTA and CDR2 FQGNSA. This CDR3 is 14 amino acids long. The CDR3 region is CASSLDLSTYEQYF. For the CDR3, the DNA is TGTGCCAGCAGCTTAGATCTCAGTACCTACGAGCAGTACTTC.

The V call is TRBV6-5, the J call TRBJ2-7, with a possible D match to TRBD2 (5 bases). Germline CDR1 reads MNHEY; CDR2 reads SVGAGI. Deletions cut 6 bases from V and 1 base from J, with 10 bases between. CDR3 length equals 13 residues. This chain's CDR3 is CASRQRESYEQYF. The CDR3 coding sequence is TGTGCCAGCAGACAGAGGGAGTCCTACGAGCAGTACTTC.

The chain recombines TRBV30 with TRBJ2-3; either TRBD1 or TRBD2 may fit D (5 bases each). Germline CDR1 GTSNPN, CDR2 SVGIG (reference sequence). This CDR3 has 15 amino acids. Trimming pared 0 bases from V and 5 bases from J, leaving 15 bases between. CDR3 coding DNA: TGTGCCTGGAGTGTACCCAGCCTTGGGGGAGATACGCAGTATTTT. Its protein is CAWSVPSLGGDTQYF.

In this sample, this clonotype turned up a few times. The chain couples TRBV5-6 to TRBJ2-7; the D gene is possibly TRBD1 (5 bases). The germline V gene has CDR1 SGHDT and CDR2 YYEEEE. The CDR3 runs to 15 residues. The germline V and J ends were trimmed by 3 bases and 5 bases, with 18 bases remaining between them. The CDR3 reads CASSSPLRVPNEQYF. CDR3 DNA sequence: TGTGCCAGCAGCTCCCCTCTCAGGGTACCGAACGAGCAGTACTTC.

In this sample, this clonotype turned up a few times. The chain couples TRBV24-1 to TRBJ1-5; D is possibly TRBD1 (6 bases). Germline loops: CDR1 KGHDR, CDR2 SFDVKD. V was trimmed by 0 bases and J by 9 bases, leaving 11 bases between them. CDR3 size: 14 residues. The CDR3 DNA is TGTGCCACCAGTGATTTGGGGGGGCGAGGGCCCCAGCATTTT. Protein sequence: CATSDLGGRGPQHF.

This clonotype was observed a few times. The V and J genes are TRBV6-5 and TRBJ2-7; TRBD2 aligns across 9 bases. J lost 4 bases, V lost 6 bases, and 10 bases had no gene match. The CDR3 runs to 15 residues. Germline CDR1 reads MNHEY; CDR2 reads SVGAGI. The CDR3 here is CASRALAGGLYEQYF. The CDR3 region has the DNA TGTGCCAGCAGGGCACTAGCGGGCGGGCTTTACGAGCAGTACTTC.

V is TRBV7-9 and J is TRBJ2-3; 14 nucleotides line up with TRBD2. The germline CDR1 and CDR2 sequences are SEHNR and FQNEAQ (reference sequence). The CDR3 is made up of 16 amino acids. The junction had 8 bases not matched to a gene; V was cut back by 8 bases and J by 4 bases. The CDR3 sequence: CASSLGLAGVADTQYF. For the CDR3, the DNA is TGTGCCAGCTCACTGGGACTAGCGGGAGTCGCAGATACGCAGTATTTT. The complete variable domain, with remaining parts taken from reference TRBV7-9 and TRBJ2-3, reads DTGVSQNPRHKITKRGQNVTFRCDPISEHNRLYWYRQTLGQGPEFLTYFQNEAQLEKSRLLSDRFSAERPKGSFSTLEIQRTEQGDSAMYLCASSLGLAGVADTQYFGPGTRLTVL.

Only one count was recorded for this clonotype. This chain uses TRBV5-1 with TRBJ1-5; D not certain. The germline V and J ends were trimmed by 4 bases and 4 bases, with 12 bases remaining between them. Germline-derived CDR1 and CDR2 are SGHRS and YFSETQ. The CDR3 consists of 14 residues. The CDR3 reads CASSEEGSNQPQHF. The CDR3 DNA is TGCGCCAGCAGCGAGGAGGGCTCAAATCAGCCCCAGCATTTT.

The rearrangement joins TRBV5-6 to TRBJ2-7; D remains unclear. Germline values: CDR1 SGHDT, CDR2 YYEEEE. This CDR3 has 13 residues. V dropped 0 bases and J dropped 0 bases, with 4 bases sitting between them. The DNA for the CDR3 is TGTGCCAGCAGCTTGGGGAGCTCCTACGAGCAGTACTTC. Protein: CASSLGSSYEQYF.

In its sample, this clonotype was seen a few times. The rearrangement links TRBV19 to TRBJ1-1, with no clear D. CDR3 length equals 12 residues. Trimming shortened V by 7 bases and J by 1 base, and 7 bases separated the two germline ends. Germline loops: CDR1 LNHDA, CDR2 SQIVND (reference sequence). CDR3 protein: CASNERNTEAFF. As DNA, the CDR3 is TGTGCCAGTAATGAGAGGAACACTGAAGCTTTCTTT.

This chain connects TRBV5-6 to TRBJ1-1; D call uncertain. CDR1 and CDR2 from the germline V gene are SGHDT and YYEEEE. The V gene lost 2 bases and the J gene lost 4 bases, with 12 bases spanning the gap. This CDR3 region has 14 residues. The CDR3 sequence is CASSFRAASTEAFF. For the CDR3, the DNA is TGTGCCAGCAGCTTTCGGGCGGCTAGCACTGAAGCTTTCTTT.

This clonotype was counted a few times. The rearrangement uses TRBV19 and TRBJ2-6; the D gene is possibly TRBD1 (6 bases). Looked up from germline, CDR1 is LNHDA and CDR2 is SQIVND (reference sequence). The CDR3 runs to 16 residues. Trimming removed 7 bases at V and 9 bases at J, with 22 bases between. The CDR3: CASTHVTGARDNVLTF. For the CDR3, the DNA is TGTGCCAGTACCCACGTGACAGGTGCCAGGGACAACGTCCTGACTTTC. The full variable domain, in which reference TRBV19 and TRBJ2-6 provide the parts outside the CDR3, is DGGITQSPKYLFRKEGQNVTLSCEQNLNHDAMYWYRQDPGQGLRLIYYSQIVNDFQKGDIAEGYSVSREKKESFPLTVTSAQKNPTAFYLCASTHVTGARDNVLTFGAGSRLTVL.

This clonotype has just a few counts. The rearrangement joins TRBV6-5 to TRBJ1-5; a weak D match, TRBD1 (5 bases). Germline-derived CDR1 and CDR2 are MNHEY and SVGAGI. V was shortened by 5 bases and J by 4 bases, with 15 bases between the two germline ends. CDR3 length: 15 amino acids. The CDR3 loop is CASSRRDHRNQPQHF. The CDR3 DNA sequence: TGTGCCAGCAGTCGCCGGGACCACCGGAATCAGCCCCAGCATTTT.

This clonotype was seen more than once but under ten times. This rearrangement joins TRBV7-2 to TRBJ2-1; 7 bases agree with TRBD1. After removal of 1 base from V and 7 bases from J, the junction contained 4 bases not matched to a gene. CDR1 and CDR2 (germline): SGHTA, FQGNSA. The CDR3 is made up of 14 amino acids. As DNA, the CDR3 is TGTGCCAGCAGCTTAGGGGGCAGGGGGAATGAGCAGTTCTTC. Translated, it gives CASSLGGRGNEQFF.